Below are 23 T cell receptor beta chains sequenced from a single sample in a study of T-cell memory formation after mild COVID-19. TCRdb recomputed calls from the 5' RACE reads with MiXCR, one row per CDR3 protein. Found here are about 110,000 distinct CDR3 sequences, roughly a sixth of them singletons; the top ten hold 5% to 7%. Sample: PBMCs or a T cell subset sorted from them (not recorded which). These TCRs come from a man between 18 and 35 years old who had mild COVID-19 (a few samples of this study predate the infection). Cell type and time point are not known.

The table lists this clonotype with a few counts. The genes are TRBV5-1 and TRBJ1-2, with D possibly being TRBD1 (5 bases). The CDR3 extends over 12 amino acids. CDR1 SGHRS and CDR2 YFSETQ come from the germline V gene. V shed 4 bases and J shed 4 bases, with 8 bases lying between them. CDR3 in amino acids: CASSTGGYGYTF. In nucleotides, the CDR3 is TGCGCCAGCAGCACCGGGGGCTATGGCTACACCTTC.

The chain recombines TRBV4-1 with TRBJ1-5; no firm D call. The CDR3 consists of 20 residues. The germline V gene encodes CDR1 MGHRA and CDR2 YSYEKL. The V end was cut by 0 bases, the J end by 2 bases, with 23 bases between. As DNA, the CDR3 is TGCGCCAGCAGCCAAGATGCCAGGAGACGGGGATTCCCAGGCAATCAGCCCCAGCATTTT. This sequence encodes CASSQDARRRGFPGNQPQHF.

The rearrangement joins TRBV5-5 to TRBJ2-4; D gene unclear. Trimming took 0 bases from V and 9 from J, leaving 13 bases between them. Germline assignment: CDR1 SGHKS and CDR2 YYEKEE (reference sequence). This CDR3 is built from 14 residues. The DNA for the CDR3 is TGTGCCAGCAGCTTGGAGCTGGGTTTGGGCATTCAGTACTTC. It specifies CASSLELGLGIQYF. Full variable domain (outside the CDR3, taken from reference TRBV5-5 and TRBJ2-4): DAGVTQSPTHLIKTRGQQVTLRCSPISGHKSVSWYQQVLGQGPQFIFQYYEKEERGRGNFPDRFSARQFPNYSSELNVNALLLGDSALYLCASSLELGLGIQYFGAGTRLSVL.

V and J are TRBV20-1 and TRBJ1-2, with TRBD1 matching 7 bases. CDR1 is DFQATT, CDR2 SNEGSKA, per germline (reference sequence). The CDR3 totals 13 residues. Losses at the gene ends were 0 bases for V and 6 bases for J; bases not matched to a gene: 4. CDR3 protein: CSARDYRGHGYTF. The CDR3, as DNA: TGCAGTGCTAGAGACTACAGGGGACATGGCTACACCTTC.

This clonotype was detected only a few times. The gene calls are TRBV12-3 or TRBV12-4 and TRBJ2-2; 7 nucleotides align to TRBD2. Unmatched junction bases numbered 3, after V lost 5 bases and J lost 6 bases. The CDR3 has 13 residues. The CDR3 DNA reads TGTGCCAGCAGTCCCCGGGGGGCCGGGGAGCTGTTTTTT. Amino acids: CASSPRGAGELFF.

This clonotype showed up many times. CDR3 sequence (DNA): TGCGCCAGCAGCGGATGGGACTCGCTAGAGCAGTACTTC. Protein: CASSGWDSLEQYF. The chain combines TRBV5-1 with TRBJ2-7; a weak D match, TRBD2 (6 bases). Trimming pared 4 bases from V and 7 bases from J, leaving 15 bases between. Germline V gives CDR1 SGHRS, CDR2 YFSETQ. CDR3 length: 13 amino acids.

In its sample, this clonotype was seen a few times. The chain recombines TRBV5-1 with TRBJ2-2; D gene uncertain. The V end was cut by 6 bases, the J end by 1 base, with 10 bases between. Per germline, CDR1 SGHRS and CDR2 YFSETQ. This CDR3 is 14 amino acids long. CDR3 nucleotide sequence: TGCGCCAGCAAGAGGACGGAGAACACCGGGGAGCTGTTTTTT. As protein: CASKRTENTGELFF.

The chain employs TRBV20-1 and TRBJ2-3, with 7 nucleotides matching TRBD2. CDR1 DFQATT and CDR2 SNEGSKA come from the germline V gene (reference sequence). This CDR3 has 15 amino acids. After removal of 3 bases from V and 0 bases from J, the junction contained 6 bases not matched to a gene. CDR3 in DNA: TGCAGTGCTAGGCGAGCGGGGACTAGCACAGATACGCAGTATTTT. Protein product: CSARRAGTSTDTQYF.

The gene calls are TRBV28 and TRBJ2-2; 7 bases fit TRBD1. CDR3 length equals 15 residues. Trimming took 5 bases from V and 1 from J; bases not matched to a gene: 4. Germline assignment: CDR1 MDHEN and CDR2 SYDVKM. The CDR3 coding sequence is TGTGCCAGCAGTACACAGGGGCAGAACACCGGGGAGCTGTTTTTT. Protein product: CASSTQGQNTGELFF.

In its sample, this clonotype was seen a few times. The chain joins TRBV5-1 to TRBJ2-2; no clear D. The CDR3 runs to 13 residues. Trimming pared 2 bases from V and 4 bases from J, leaving 6 bases between. The germline V gene encodes CDR1 SGHRS and CDR2 YFSETQ. This CDR3 reads CASSFVGTGELFF. The CDR3 DNA reads TGCGCCAGCAGCTTTGTAGGCACCGGGGAGCTGTTTTTT.

The chain combines TRBV20-1 with TRBJ1-1; D ambiguous. This CDR3 has 15 amino acids. CDR1 and CDR2 (germline): DFQATT, SNEGSKA (reference sequence). The ends were cut back, 4 bases at V and 0 bases at J, with 15 bases in the middle. The chain's CDR3 is CSATSLQTMNTEAFF. CDR3 coding DNA: TGCAGTGCTACGAGCCTTCAGACTATGAACACTGAAGCTTTCTTT.

This clonotype was seen a few times. This chain links TRBV6-1 with TRBJ2-5; 7 nucleotides line up with TRBD2. This CDR3 spans 14 amino acids. The V gene end was trimmed by 6 bases and the J gene end by 5 bases; junction bases not matched to a gene: 9. Looked up from germline, CDR1 is MNHNS and CDR2 is SASEGT. The CDR3 loop reads CASRRHGGGETQYF. CDR3 sequence (DNA): TGTGCCAGCAGACGACACGGGGGAGGGGAGACCCAGTACTTC.

This clonotype occurred many times. V and J are TRBV7-9 and TRBJ2-5; 7 nucleotides align to TRBD1. The germline V gene has CDR1 SEHNR and CDR2 FQNEAQ (reference sequence). This CDR3 has 13 amino acids. Trimming removed 6 bases from V and 3 bases from J; junction bases left unmatched: 4. CDR3 amino acids: CASRLTGEETQYF. CDR3 DNA sequence: TGTGCCAGCAGACTCACAGGGGAAGAGACCCAGTACTTC.

Ten or more counts support this clonotype. This chain connects TRBV6-5 to TRBJ2-5, with D hard to call. The V end lost 4 bases, the J end lost 0 bases, and 12 bases lay between the germline ends. Germline V gives CDR1 MNHEY, CDR2 SVGAGI. This CDR3 is 15 amino acids long. The CDR3 DNA is TGTGCCAGCAGTTTGGCTGCGACGTACCAAGAGACCCAGTACTTC. It translates to CASSLAATYQETQYF.

The sample holds a few counts of this clonotype. The rearrangement uses TRBV2 and TRBJ2-1; 9 bases fit TRBD1. CDR1 is SNHLY and CDR2 is FYNNEI in the germline V gene. The CDR3 is made up of 13 amino acids. V lost 7 bases to trimming and J lost 8 bases; unmatched junction nucleotides: 6. The CDR3 DNA follows: TGTGCCAGCACTCCGGACAGGGGAGATGAGCAGTTCTTC. Residues: CASTPDRGDEQFF.

V gene TRBV20-1 combines with J gene TRBJ2-3, with 10 bases fitting TRBD2. The CDR3 is 15 residues long. V lost 1 base and J lost 6; bases outside the gene matches: 7. Germline CDR1 reads DFQATT; CDR2 reads SNEGSKA (reference sequence). CDR3 residues: CSARASGGAGDTQYF. CDR3 coding DNA: TGCAGTGCTAGAGCAAGCGGGGGGGCCGGGGATACGCAGTATTTT.

The chain employs TRBV12-3 or TRBV12-4 and TRBJ2-2; D is undetermined. The CDR3 has 15 amino acids. The V and J ends lost 4 bases and 0 bases respectively, with 9 bases between them. CDR3 loop: CASSSGPTNTGELFF. Written as DNA, the CDR3 is TGTGCCAGCAGTTCTGGGCCCACGAACACCGGGGAGCTGTTTTTT.

The chain is built from TRBV10-3 and TRBJ1-4; D ambiguous. Germline loops: CDR1 ENHRY, CDR2 SYGVKD. V was trimmed by 4 bases and J by 5 bases, leaving 5 bases between them. The CDR3 sequence is 12 residues long. The DNA of the CDR3 is TGTGCCATCAGTGGGCTAAATGAAAAACTGTTTTTT. This sequence encodes CAISGLNEKLFF.

This sequence joins TRBV29-1 and TRBJ2-5; D may correspond to TRBD1 or TRBD2 (5 bases each). The CDR3 sequence is 13 residues long. Looked up from germline, CDR1 is SQVTM and CDR2 is ANQGSEA. Deletions cut 4 bases from V and 5 bases from J, with 14 bases between. The CDR3 sequence: CSVAGSYRETQYF. CDR3 nucleotide sequence: TGCAGCGTTGCAGGGAGCTACAGGGAGACCCAGTACTTC.

CDR3: CASSLTGGDTDTQYF. The CDR3 bases are TGTGCCAGCAGCCTCACAGGGGGAGACACAGATACGCAGTATTTT. The chain carries TRBV5-5 and TRBJ2-3; TRBD1 agrees at 8 bases. CDR3 length: 15 residues. The junction had 6 bases not matched to a gene; V was cut back by 4 bases and J by 2 bases. Germline values: CDR1 SGHKS, CDR2 YYEKEE (reference sequence).

This clonotype was detected many times. The chain joins TRBV12-3 or TRBV12-4 to TRBJ2-7, with a tentative D call TRBD2 (5 bases). V lost 10 bases and J 5 bases, leaving 18 bases between the germline ends. This CDR3 is built from 13 residues. The CDR3 protein is CAISRTSKNEQYF. In nucleotides, the CDR3 is TGTGCCATCTCAAGGACTTCGAAAAACGAGCAGTACTTC.

This chain links TRBV2 with TRBJ2-5; weak D call: TRBD1 (5 bases). V lost 7 bases, J lost 5 bases, and 11 bases lay in between. The CDR3 is made up of 12 amino acids. Germline CDR1 is SNHLY and CDR2 is FYNNEI. CDR3 protein: CASTQAGETQYF. CDR3 DNA sequence: TGTGCCAGCACCCAGGCAGGGGAGACCCAGTACTTC.

The sample holds a few counts of this clonotype. The genes are TRBV7-2 and TRBJ2-2; tentatively, D is TRBD1 (5 bases). The germline gives CDR1 SGHTA, CDR2 FQGNSA. The CDR3 is 13 amino acids. The ends were cut back, 2 bases at V and 8 bases at J, with 9 bases in the middle. CDR3 in amino acids: CASSLPPGGELFF. CDR3 in DNA: TGTGCCAGCAGCTTACCGCCAGGGGGGGAGCTGTTTTTT. Complete variable domain (other parts from reference TRBV7-2 and TRBJ2-2): GAGVSQSPSNKVTEKGKDVELRCDPISGHTALYWYRQSLGQGLEFLIYFQGNSAPDKSGLPSDRFSAERTGGSVSTLTIQRTQQEDSAVYLCASSLPPGGELFFGEGSRLTVL.